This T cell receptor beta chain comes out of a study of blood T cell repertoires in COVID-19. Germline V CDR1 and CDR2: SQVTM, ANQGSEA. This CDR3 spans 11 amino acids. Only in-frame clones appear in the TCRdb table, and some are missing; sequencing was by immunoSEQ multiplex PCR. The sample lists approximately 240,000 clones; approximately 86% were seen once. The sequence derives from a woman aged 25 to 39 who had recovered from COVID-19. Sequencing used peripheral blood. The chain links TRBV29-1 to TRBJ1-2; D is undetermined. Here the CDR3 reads CSSGISDGYTF. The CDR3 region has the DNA TGCAGTTCGGGTATAAGTGATGGCTACACCTTC.